This T cell receptor beta chain stems from a study of cytomegalovirus exposure and HLA in healthy donors. Libraries were prepared by immunoSEQ multiplex PCR; TCRdb keeps only in-frame clonotypes and omits some of them. The sample has 150,000 to 200,000 clones; 84% are singletons. A word on this clone: Its specificity is unknown.

Whole-study findings and limits: Reported results showed that the classifier diagnosed cytomegalovirus status with high specificity and sensitivity. Under in vitro conditions, a few CMV-associated chains were confirmed as specific for CMV antigens.

The CDR3 totals 17 residues. Trimming removed 2 bases at V and 2 bases at J, with 13 bases between. Germline values: CDR1 SGHVS, CDR2 FNYEAQ. The gene calls are TRBV7-6 and TRBJ1-6, with D tentatively TRBD1 (5 bases). Sequenced sample: PBMCs. This TCR came from a man aged 25 to 40 in good health and CMV-seropositive. The CDR3 loop reads CASSLWKEGPYNSPLHF. As DNA, the CDR3 is TGTGCCAGCAGCTTATGGAAGGAGGGACCCTATAATTCACCCCTCCACTTT.